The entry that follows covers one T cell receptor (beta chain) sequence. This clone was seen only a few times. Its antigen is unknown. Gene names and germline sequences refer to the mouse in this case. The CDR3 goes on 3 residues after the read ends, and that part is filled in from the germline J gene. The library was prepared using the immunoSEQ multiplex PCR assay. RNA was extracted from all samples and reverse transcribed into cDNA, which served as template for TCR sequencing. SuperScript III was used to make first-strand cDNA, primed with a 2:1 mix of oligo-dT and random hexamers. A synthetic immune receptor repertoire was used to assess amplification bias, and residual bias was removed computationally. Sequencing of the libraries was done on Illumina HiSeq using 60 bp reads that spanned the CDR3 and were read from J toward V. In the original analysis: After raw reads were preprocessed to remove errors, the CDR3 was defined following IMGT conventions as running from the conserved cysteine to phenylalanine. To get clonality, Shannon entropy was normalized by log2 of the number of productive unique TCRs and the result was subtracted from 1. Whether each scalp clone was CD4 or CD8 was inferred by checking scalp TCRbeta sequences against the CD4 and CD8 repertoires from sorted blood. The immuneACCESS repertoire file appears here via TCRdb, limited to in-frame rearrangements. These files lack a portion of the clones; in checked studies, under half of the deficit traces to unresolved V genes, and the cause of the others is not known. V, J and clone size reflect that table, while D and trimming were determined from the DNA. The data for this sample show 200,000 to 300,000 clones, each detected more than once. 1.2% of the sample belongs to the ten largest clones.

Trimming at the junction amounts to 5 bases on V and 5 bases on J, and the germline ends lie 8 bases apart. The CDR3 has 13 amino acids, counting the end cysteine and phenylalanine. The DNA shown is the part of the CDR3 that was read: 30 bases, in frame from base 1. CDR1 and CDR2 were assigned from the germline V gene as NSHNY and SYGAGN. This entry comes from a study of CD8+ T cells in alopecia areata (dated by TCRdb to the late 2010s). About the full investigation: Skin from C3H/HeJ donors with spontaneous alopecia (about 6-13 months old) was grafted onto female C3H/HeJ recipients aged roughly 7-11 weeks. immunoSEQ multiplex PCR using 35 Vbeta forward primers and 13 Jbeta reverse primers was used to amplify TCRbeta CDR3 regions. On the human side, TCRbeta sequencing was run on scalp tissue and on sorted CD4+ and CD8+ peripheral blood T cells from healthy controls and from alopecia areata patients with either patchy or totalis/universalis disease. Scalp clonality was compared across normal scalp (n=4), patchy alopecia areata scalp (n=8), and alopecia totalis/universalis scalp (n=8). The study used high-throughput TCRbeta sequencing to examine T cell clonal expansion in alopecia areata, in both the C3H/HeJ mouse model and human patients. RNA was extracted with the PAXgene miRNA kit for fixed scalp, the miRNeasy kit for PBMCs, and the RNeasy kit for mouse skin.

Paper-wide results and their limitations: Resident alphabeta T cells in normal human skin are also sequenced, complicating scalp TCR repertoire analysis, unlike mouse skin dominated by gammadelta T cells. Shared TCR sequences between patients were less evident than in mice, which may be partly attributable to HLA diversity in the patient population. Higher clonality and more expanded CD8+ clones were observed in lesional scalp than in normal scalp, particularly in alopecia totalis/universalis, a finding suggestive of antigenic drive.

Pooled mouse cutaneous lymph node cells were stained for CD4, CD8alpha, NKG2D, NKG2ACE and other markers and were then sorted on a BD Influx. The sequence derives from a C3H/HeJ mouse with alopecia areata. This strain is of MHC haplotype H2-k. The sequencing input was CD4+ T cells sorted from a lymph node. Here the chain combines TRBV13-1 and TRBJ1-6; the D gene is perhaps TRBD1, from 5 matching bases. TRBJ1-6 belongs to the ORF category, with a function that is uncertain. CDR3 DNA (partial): TGTGCCAGCAGGGACAAAAATAATTCGCCC. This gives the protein CASRDKNNSP. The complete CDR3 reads CASRDKNNSPLYF.